The source of this T cell receptor beta chain is a study of blood T cells in healthy people across ages. It was about 9.4 milliliters of peripheral blood that were drawn from each donor. Per sample, extraction of total RNA gave at least 5.5 micrograms in every case. In its sample, this clonotype was seen a few times. Combining a sample-barcoded 5' primer with a J-beta primer mix, a second PCR ran for roughly 7 to 12 cycles. Each of the cDNA molecules was tagged by a template-switch adaptor with 12 random nucleotides. Using its own MiXCR run on the 5' RACE reads, TCRdb lists one record per CDR3 protein. The sample includes over a million distinct CDR3 sequences, roughly two fifths of them seen just once. This receptor was obtained from a woman aged 18-35 years in good health. The sequenced sample consisted of blood.

For the CDR3, the DNA is TGTGCCAGCAGCCGTTTTGGGCCCCTCTACGAGCAGTACTTC. It specifies CASSRFGPLYEQYF. J is TRBJ2-7 and V is TRBV16; D not resolved. Germline values: CDR1 KGHSY, CDR2 FQNENV. V lost 4 bases and J 3 bases, leaving 13 bases between the germline ends. There are 14 residues in the CDR3.